This is a list of T cell receptor beta chains from one sample in a study of shared clonotypes between healthy human individuals. Here immunoSEQ multiplex PCR was the method, and the copy in TCRdb shows in-frame clones only, minus some. In the table there are 2 million to 2.5 million clones, less than 95% of which are singletons. The sequencing sample was made of naive CD4+ T cells from PBMCs. The receptors originated from a man aged 18-30 years in good health. Some clones in this sample may be carry-over from other donors' samples. Each CDR3 is given with its conserved first and last residue. D genes are given only for firm matches. Clone size is not always given. Where it is, it says once, few, many or a class for expanded clones.

abundance	v_gene	j_gene	d_gene	CDR3nt	CDR3aa
few	TRBV5-4	TRBJ1-2	NA	TGTGCCAGCAGCTTGCAGGGTATGCTAGCGATTGGCTACACCTTC	CASSLQGMLAIGYTF
NA	TRBV27	TRBJ2-7	TRBD2	TGTGCCAGCAGTCGCCCGGGAGGCCCCGATTTCGAGCAGTACTTC	CASSRPGGPDFEQYF
NA	TRBV7-8	TRBJ2-1	TRBD2	TGTGCCAGCAGCTTAGCATGGACTAGCGGGAGTAACAATGAGCAGTTCTTC	CASSLAWTSGSNNEQFF
NA	TRBV27	TRBJ2-5	NA	TGTGCCAGCAGTTTTGGACGGGACTCGCTTGGGGAGACCCAGTACTTC	CASSFGRDSLGETQYF
NA	TRBV5-4	TRBJ2-1	NA	TGTGCCAGCAGCTTGCAGGGGGGGTCCTACAATGAGCAGTTCTTC	CASSLQGGSYNEQFF
NA	TRBV5-1	TRBJ2-1	NA	TGCGCCAGCAGCTTCGGGGGTGGTGAGCAGTTCTTC	CASSFGGGEQFF
NA	TRBV7-9	TRBJ2-1	TRBD2	TGTGCCAGCAGCCCCACAGCGGGAGCCTACAATGAGCAGTTCTTC	CASSPTAGAYNEQFF
NA	TRBV5-4	TRBJ1-2	NA	TGTGCCAGCTGTTGGACAGCTGGTTCTTTTAACTATGGCTACACCTTC	CASCWTAGSFNYGYTF
NA	TRBV27	TRBJ1-1	NA	TGTGCCAGCAGATCAGGGGTCTGGAACACTGAAGCTTTCTTT	CASRSGVWNTEAFF
NA	TRBV14	TRBJ2-5	TRBD2	TGTGCCAGCAGCCAAGAAATTTTAGCGGGAGGGCTAGAGACCCAGTACTTC	CASSQEILAGGLETQYF
NA	TRBV19	TRBJ2-1	NA	TGTGCCAGTAGTACATCCGGGACACCGAGCTCCTACAATGAGCAGTTCTTC	CASSTSGTPSSYNEQFF
NA	TRBV5-1	TRBJ2-3	NA	TGCGCCAGCAGCTTGGCGGCGGGCGCAGATACGCAGTATTTT	CASSLAAGADTQYF
once	TRBV6-1	TRBJ2-7	TRBD2	TGTGCCAGCAGTGCTGGGGGGGGAACGCTTGACTACGAGCAGTACTTC	CASSAGGGTLDYEQYF
NA	TRBV28	TRBJ2-3	TRBD2	TGTGCCAGCAGAGTGACTAGCGGGACAGCGGCAGATACGCAGTATTTT	CASRVTSGTAADTQYF
NA	TRBV28	TRBJ2-6	NA	TGTGCCAGCAGTTTACTTATGGGAACATCTGGGGCCAACGTCCTGACTTTC	CASSLLMGTSGANVLTF
NA	TRBV29-1	TRBJ2-1	TRBD2	TGCAGCGTAAGAGCGGGGATGCTAGACAATGAGCAGTTCTTC	CSVRAGMLDNEQFF
NA	TRBV27	TRBJ2-4	TRBD2	TGTGCCAGCAGTAGGTCGGGACTAGCGGGGCGTAACATTCAGTACTTC	CASSRSGLAGRNIQYF
NA	TRBV6-6	TRBJ1-1	NA	TGTGCCAGCAGTTACCTCGACAGCCCACGGGCTGAAGCTTTCTTT	CASSYLDSPRAEAFF
NA	TRBV10-3	TRBJ1-5	NA	TGTGCCATTGGAGGGGCATGGGATCAGCCCCAGCATTTT	CAIGGAWDQPQHF
once	TRBV5-6	TRBJ2-1	NA	TGTGCCAGCAGCTGGGGGACGTGGCAGTTCTTC	CASSWGTWQFF
once	TRBV19	TRBJ2-3	NA	TGTGCCAGTAGTATACAACTAGGTACGCAGTATTTT	CASSIQLGTQYF
NA	TRBV30	TRBJ1-2	TRBD1	TGTGCCTGGAGGGAGGACAGGGTAATAAGGAACTATGGCTACACCTTC	CAWREDRVIRNYGYTF
NA	TRBV11-1	TRBJ2-5	TRBD2	TGTGCCAGCAGCTTTCCGACTAGCGGGAGTGCAGGGACCCAGTACTTC	CASSFPTSGSAGTQYF
NA	TRBV5-1	TRBJ2-7	TRBD1	TGCGCCAGCAGGCCTACTATTGGGACAGTTGGGTGGGAGCAGTACTTC	CASRPTIGTVGWEQYF
NA	TRBV30	TRBJ1-5	TRBD1	TGTGCCTGGACCCCGGGACAGGCCAATCAGCCCCGGCATTTT	CAWTPGQANQPRHF
NA	TRBV4-1	TRBJ2-1	TRBD2	TGCGCCAGCAGCCGCTCCGGGACTAGCGGGGTGGATGAGCAGTTCTTC	CASSRSGTSGVDEQFF
NA	TRBV29-1	TRBJ1-2	NA	TGCAGCGTTGGAGTGGGGGGGCTGGATGGCTACACCTTC	CSVGVGGLDGYTF
NA	TRBV28	TRBJ2-1	NA	TGTGCCAGCGCGACTCAGGGGGAGGCTGAGCAGTTCTTC	CASATQGEAEQFF
once	TRBV6-5	TRBJ2-2	TRBD1	TGTGCCAGCAGTTCGGGACAGGGATACACCGGGGAGCTGTTTTTT	CASSSGQGYTGELFF
NA	TRBV5-6	TRBJ2-2	TRBD1	TGTGCCAGCAGCTTTCACAGGACAGGCAACACCGGGGAGCTGTTTTTT	CASSFHRTGNTGELFF
NA	TRBV14	TRBJ1-5	NA	TGTGCCAGCAGCCAAGGGGGGAGAGGCAATCAGCCCCAGCATTTT	CASSQGGRGNQPQHF
NA	TRBV9	TRBJ2-3	TRBD2	TGTGCCAGCAGCGTGGGCGGGAGGGCCGGAGATACGCAGTATTTT	CASSVGGRAGDTQYF
once	TRBV5-5	TRBJ1-2	NA	TGTGCCAGCAGCTTAGAAGGGGGTTACTATGGCTACACCTTC	CASSLEGGYYGYTF
NA	TRBV30	TRBJ2-1	TRBD2	TGTGCCTGGAGCGGAGCGGGATCGGGGAATGAGCAGTTCTTC	CAWSGAGSGNEQFF
NA	TRBV5-4	TRBJ1-1	NA	TGTGCCAGCAGCTTAGACAGAGACACTGAAGCTTTCTTT	CASSLDRDTEAFF
NA	TRBV2	TRBJ2-7	NA	TGTGCCAGCAGTGGGGATAAGGGAAGGAGGTCCTACGAGCAGTACTTC	CASSGDKGRRSYEQYF
NA	TRBV18	TRBJ2-1	TRBD1	TGTGCCAGCCAAAGACAGGGGGGACCCTTCTACAATGAGCAGTTCTTC	CASQRQGGPFYNEQFF
NA	TRBV7-8	TRBJ2-2	TRBD1	TGTGCCAGCAGAAAGGGACAGGGTAGGGGTACCGGGGAGCTGTTTTTT	CASRKGQGRGTGELFF
NA	TRBV30	TRBJ2-1	NA	TGTGCCTGGAGTGTATCGGGAAGGGCCGTGGGCCAGTTCTTC	CAWSVSGRAVGQFF
NA	TRBV7-8	TRBJ2-3	TRBD2	TGTGCCAGCAGCCCCGGGACTAGCGTCAATACGCAGTATTTT	CASSPGTSVNTQYF
NA	TRBV7-6	TRBJ2-1	TRBD2	TGTGCCAGCTCCACTCTCCCCCCCATCTTACTAGCGGGAGAAGAGCAGTTCTTC	CASSTLPPILLAGEEQFF